This is a list of T cell receptor beta chains from one sample in a study of blood T cell repertoires in COVID-19. Assay used: immunoSEQ multiplex PCR; TCRdb lists only in-frame clones, some missing. The sample carries about 270,000 clones, around 87% recorded once. What was sequenced was peripheral blood. These receptors were collected from a woman in her forties or fifties with acute or convalescent COVID-19. The CDR3 runs from the conserved cysteine through the conserved F or W. A D gene is named only where the DNA matches it firmly. The listing skips clone size in some rows; elsewhere it reads once, few, many or a size class.

>-|TRBV30|TRBJ1-5|-
CAWSVQVGGQPQHF
TGTGCCTGGAGTGTACAGGTGGGCGGTCAGCCCCAGCATTTT
>-|TRBV5-1|TRBJ2-7|TRBD1
CASSFSGGTYEQYF
TGCGCCAGCAGCTTCTCAGGGGGCACCTACGAGCAGTACTTC
>-|TRBV21-1|TRBJ1-4|-
CASSKGWGREKLFF
TGTGCCAGCAGCAAAGGCTGGGGGAGGGAAAAACTGTTTTTT
>-|TRBV7-2|TRBJ1-3|TRBD1
CASSSQGAGGNTIYF
TGTGCCAGCAGCTCACAGGGGGCTGGTGGAAACACCATATATTTT
>-|TRBV4-1|TRBJ2-2|-
CASSQDLRLDITGELFF
TGCGCCAGCAGCCAAGATCTGCGGTTGGATATCACCGGGGAGCTGTTTTTT
>-|TRBV24-1|TRBJ2-1|TRBD2
CATSQRELYNEQFF
TGTGCCACCTCCCAGCGGGAGCTATACAATGAGCAGTTCTTC
>-|TRBV7-9|TRBJ2-7|TRBD2
CASITSGGSYEQYF
TGTGCCAGCATTACTAGCGGGGGTTCCTACGAGCAGTACTTC
>few|TRBV28|TRBJ1-2|TRBD1
CASSETQGAGYTF
TGTGCCAGCAGCGAAACCCAGGGGGCTGGCTACACCTTC
>-|TRBV29-1|TRBJ1-2|-
CSVEDQGNVIDYGYTF
TGCAGCGTTGAAGATCAGGGTAACGTCATCGACTATGGCTACACCTTC
>-|TRBV5-1|TRBJ2-1|-
CASSFALEREQFF
TGCGCCAGCAGCTTCGCGCTCGAGCGTGAGCAGTTCTTC
>-|TRBV5-1|TRBJ2-3|TRBD1
CASSGDRGTDTQYF
TGCGCCAGCAGCGGGGACAGGGGCACAGATACGCAGTATTTT
>-|TRBV5-1|TRBJ1-5|TRBD1
CASSLGTGGDQPQHF
TGCGCCAGCAGCTTGGGGACAGGGGGTGATCAGCCCCAGCATTTT
>-|TRBV28|TRBJ1-4|-
CASSIPGGGEKLFF
TGTGCCAGCAGTATCCCGGGGGGCGGTGAAAAACTGTTTTTT
>-|TRBV18|TRBJ1-1|-
CASSPGQSWPEAFF
TGTGCCAGCTCACCTGGACAGAGCTGGCCTGAAGCTTTCTTT
>-|TRBV5-1|TRBJ1-1|TRBD1
CASRPIARDREFGAFF
TGCGCCAGCAGGCCGATTGCTAGAGACAGGGAATTCGGAGCTTTCTTT
>once|TRBV20-1|TRBJ2-3|-
CSASTRKTDTQYF
TGCAGTGCTAGTACGCGGAAGACAGATACGCAGTATTTT
>-|TRBV29-1|TRBJ1-2|-
CSAADQHRGGYTF
TGCAGCGCCGCGGACCAACACCGAGGGGGCTACACCTTC
>once|TRBV6-5|TRBJ2-1|-
CATNLQAGAYNEQFF
TGTGCCACTAACCTACAAGCGGGCGCCTACAATGAGCAGTTCTTC
>-|TRBV15|TRBJ1-2|-
CATSRASYGYTF
TGTGCCACCAGCAGAGCGAGCTATGGCTACACCTTC
>-|TRBV18|TRBJ1-3|TRBD1
CASSQQGAVGNTIYF
TGTGCCAGCTCACAGCAGGGGGCTGTTGGAAACACCATATATTTT
>-|TRBV5-1|TRBJ2-7|TRBD1
CASSRTGTGVEQYF
TGCGCCAGCAGCCGTACCGGGACAGGGGTAGAGCAGTACTTC
>-|TRBV9|TRBJ2-7|-
CASSQMGTAPYEQYF
TGTGCCAGCAGCCAGATGGGGACTGCTCCTTACGAGCAGTACTTC